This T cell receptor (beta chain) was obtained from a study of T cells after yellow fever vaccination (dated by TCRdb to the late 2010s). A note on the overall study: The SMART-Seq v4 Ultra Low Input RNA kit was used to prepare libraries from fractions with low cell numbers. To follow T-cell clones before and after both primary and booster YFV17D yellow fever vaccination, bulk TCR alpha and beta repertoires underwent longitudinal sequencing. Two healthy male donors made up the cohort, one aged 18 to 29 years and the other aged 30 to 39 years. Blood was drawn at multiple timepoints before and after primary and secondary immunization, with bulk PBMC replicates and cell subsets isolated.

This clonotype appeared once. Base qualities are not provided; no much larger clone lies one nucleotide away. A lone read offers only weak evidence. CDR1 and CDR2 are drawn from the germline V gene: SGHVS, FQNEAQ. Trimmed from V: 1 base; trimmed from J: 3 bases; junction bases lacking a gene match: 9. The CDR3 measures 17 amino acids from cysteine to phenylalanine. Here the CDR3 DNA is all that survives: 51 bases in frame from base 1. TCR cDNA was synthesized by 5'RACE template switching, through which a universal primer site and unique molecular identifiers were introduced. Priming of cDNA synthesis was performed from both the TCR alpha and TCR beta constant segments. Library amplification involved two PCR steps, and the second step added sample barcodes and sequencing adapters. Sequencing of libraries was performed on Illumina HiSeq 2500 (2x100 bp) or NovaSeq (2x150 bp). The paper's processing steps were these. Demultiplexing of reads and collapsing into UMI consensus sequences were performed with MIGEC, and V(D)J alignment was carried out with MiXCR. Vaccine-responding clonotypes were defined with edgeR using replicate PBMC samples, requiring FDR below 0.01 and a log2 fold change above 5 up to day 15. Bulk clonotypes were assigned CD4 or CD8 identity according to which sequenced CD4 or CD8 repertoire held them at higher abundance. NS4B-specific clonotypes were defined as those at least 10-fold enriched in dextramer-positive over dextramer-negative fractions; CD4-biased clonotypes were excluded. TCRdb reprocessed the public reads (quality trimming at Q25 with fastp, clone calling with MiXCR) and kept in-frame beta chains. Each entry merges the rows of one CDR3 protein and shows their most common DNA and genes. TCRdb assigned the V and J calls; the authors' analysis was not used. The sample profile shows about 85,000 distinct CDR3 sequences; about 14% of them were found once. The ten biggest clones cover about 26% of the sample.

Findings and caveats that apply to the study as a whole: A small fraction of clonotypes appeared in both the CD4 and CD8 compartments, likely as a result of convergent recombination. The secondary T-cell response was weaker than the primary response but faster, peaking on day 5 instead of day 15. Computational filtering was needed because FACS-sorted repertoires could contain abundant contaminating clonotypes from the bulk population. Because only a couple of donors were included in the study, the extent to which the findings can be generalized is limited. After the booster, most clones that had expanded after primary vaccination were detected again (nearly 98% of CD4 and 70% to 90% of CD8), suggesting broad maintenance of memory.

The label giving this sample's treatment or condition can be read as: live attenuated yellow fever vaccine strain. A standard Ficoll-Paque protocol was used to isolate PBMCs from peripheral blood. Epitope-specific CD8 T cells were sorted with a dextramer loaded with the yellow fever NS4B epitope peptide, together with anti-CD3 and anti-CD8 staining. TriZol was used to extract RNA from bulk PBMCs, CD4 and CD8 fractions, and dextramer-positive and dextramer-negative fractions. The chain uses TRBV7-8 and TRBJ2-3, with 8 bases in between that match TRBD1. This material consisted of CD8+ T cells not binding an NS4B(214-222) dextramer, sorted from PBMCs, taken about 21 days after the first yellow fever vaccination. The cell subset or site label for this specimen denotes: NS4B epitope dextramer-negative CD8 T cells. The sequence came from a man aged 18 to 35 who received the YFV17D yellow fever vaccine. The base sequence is TGTGCCAGCAGCTTAGTAGTCACAGGGGGAGAAACAGATACGCAGTATTTT. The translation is CASSLVVTGGETDTQYF.